This TCR beta chain was captured by sequencing in a study of cytomegalovirus exposure and HLA in healthy donors. The PCR contained 60 Vbeta and 13 Jbeta primers. Here immunoSEQ multiplex PCR was the method, and the copy in TCRdb shows in-frame clones only, minus some. The data show 140,000 to 150,000 clones, around 82% seen once. Findings and caveats of the study: Analysis performed later found 16,951 TCR beta sequences associated with HLA alleles at 0.05 false discovery rate. Overall, approximately 150 TCR beta chains were annotated as cytomegalovirus-associated.

A remark on this clone: The antigen is not known.

Nominally healthy donors provided the samples, though records likely missed some immune exposures. The CDR3 is 15 amino acids. Germline V lookup: CDR1 SGHRS, CDR2 YFSETQ. Losses at the gene ends were 1 base for V and 1 base for J; bases not matched to a gene: 2. The sequenced sample consisted of PBMCs. The chain couples TRBV5-1 to TRBJ2-3, with 8 bases aligning to TRBD1. This sequence originates from a female donor in good health and CMV-seronegative. The CDR3 bases are TGCGCCAGCAGCTTGAAGGGACAGGGCACAGATACGCAGTATTTT. Protein: CASSLKGQGTDTQYF.